One sample yielded the 22 T cell receptor beta chains listed below, sequenced in a study of CD8+ T cells in alopecia areata. Once RNA had been extracted, it was reverse transcribed into cDNA to act as the sequencing template. Assay used: immunoSEQ multiplex PCR; TCRdb lists only in-frame clones, some missing. The sample holds roughly 100,000 clones, 44% seen once. Specified treatment: oral pan-JAK inhibitor, 5-10 mg twice daily. Specimen: CD8+ T cells sorted from blood, collected at week 24, from a patient treated with tofacitinib. The source is a human donor with alopecia areata.

The V gene is TRBV30, the J gene TRBJ1-4; a possible D gene is TRBD1 (6 bases). CDR3 length equals 14 residues. Germline V gene sequence: CDR1 GTSNPN, CDR2 SVGIG (reference sequence). V lost 5 bases to trimming and J lost 5 bases, with 15 bases between them. The CDR3 loop is CAWGLGGGNEKLFF. The CDR3 DNA is TGTGCCTGGGGTCTCGGGGGCGGAAATGAAAAACTGTTTTTT. Full variable domain (remainder filled in from reference TRBV30 and TRBJ1-4): SQTIHQWPATLVQPVGSPLSLECTVEGTSNPNLYWYRQAAGRGLQLLFYSVGIGQISSEVPQNLSASRPQDRQFILSSKKLLLSDSGFYLCAWGLGGGNEKLFFGSGTQLSVL.

This clone was counted between two and nine times. The gene calls are TRBV28 and TRBJ1-1; no definite D call. Germline CDR1 and CDR2: MDHEN and SYDVKM. V lost 7 bases and J 5 bases, leaving 5 bases between the germline ends. The CDR3 length is 10 residues. The CDR3, as DNA: TGTGCCAGCATGAGGACTGAAGCTTTCTTT. Residues: CASMRTEAFF.

The rearrangement uses TRBV29-1 and TRBJ1-2; D possibly corresponds to TRBD1 (6 bases). Germline CDR1 reads SQVTM; CDR2 reads ANQGSEA. Trimming removed 3 bases from V and 2 bases from J, with 22 bases in between. There are 17 residues in the CDR3. The DNA of the CDR3 is TGCAGCGTTGATATGGGGGGACCGGGACAAGGGAACTATGGCTACACCTTC. It specifies CSVDMGGPGQGNYGYTF.

This clone was seen more than once but under ten times. This chain links TRBV6-5 with TRBJ2-5, with D hard to call. With 8 bases removed from V and 0 bases from J, the gap between germline ends came to 16 bases. The germline V gene has CDR1 MNHEY and CDR2 SVGAGI. This CDR3 has 15 amino acids. CDR3 protein: CASQTLSAYQETQYF. The CDR3 nucleotides read TGTGCCAGCCAAACGCTCTCAGCGTACCAAGAGACCCAGTACTTC.

This rearrangement joins TRBV19 to TRBJ2-1; perhaps TRBD2 as D (6 bases). This CDR3 is built from 15 residues. V gave up 6 bases and J gave up 0 bases, with 12 bases separating them. Germline CDR1 LNHDA, CDR2 SQIVND (reference sequence). The CDR3 coding sequence is TGTGCCAGTAGCCTGGCGGGGAGCTCCTACAATGAGCAGTTCTTC. This gives the protein CASSLAGSSYNEQFF.

The chain has TRBV4-1 and TRBJ2-5, with TRBD1 as a possible D gene (5 bases). This CDR3 spans 14 amino acids. Trimming left V 1 base short and J 3 bases short, with 9 bases between. Germline CDR1 reads MGHRA; CDR2 reads YSYEKL. The CDR3 nucleotides are TGCGCCAGCAGCCAAGGACAGAGAGAAGAGACCCAGTACTTC. Translating gives CASSQGQREETQYF.

This clone came up a few times. Other DNA variants within this sample encode the same CDR3. The V call is TRBV7-9, the J call TRBJ2-7, with D hard to call. With 3 bases removed from V and 3 bases from J, the gap between germline ends came to 9 bases. Germline V CDR1 and CDR2: SEHNR, FQNEAQ (reference sequence). The CDR3 extends over 13 amino acids. CDR3: CASSLGSGYEQYF. Written as DNA, the CDR3 is TGTGCCAGCAGCTTGGGGTCGGGCTACGAGCAGTACTTC.

CDR3 residues: CASSPGLPYSETQYF. CDR3 sequence (DNA): TGTGCCAGCAGCCCGGGACTACCGTATTCGGAGACCCAGTACTTC. The V call is TRBV7-2, the J call TRBJ2-5, with 7 positions matching TRBD2. The CDR3 sequence is 15 residues long. Germline values: CDR1 SGHTA, CDR2 FQGNSA. The ends lost 5 bases at V and 5 bases at J; junction bases unmatched: 11. Variable domain in full (rest from reference TRBV7-2 and TRBJ2-5): GAGVSQSPSNKVTEKGKDVELRCDPISGHTALYWYRQSLGQGLEFLIYFQGNSAPDKSGLPSDRFSAERTGGSVSTLTIQRTQQEDSAVYLCASSPGLPYSETQYFGPGTRLLVL.

This clone was observed a few times. This sequence joins TRBV2 and TRBJ1-2, with 7 bases matching TRBD1. This CDR3 comprises 15 residues. Germline V gene sequence: CDR1 SNHLY, CDR2 FYNNEI. With V trimmed by 10 bases and J by 4 bases, 15 bases remained unmatched. In nucleotides, the CDR3 is TGTGCCACCCTAGAATCCGGGACAGACCCCTATGGCTACACCTTC. As protein: CATLESGTDPYGYTF.

This chain uses TRBV27 with TRBJ2-7; TRBD1 might be the D (7 bases). This CDR3 has 14 amino acids. The germline V gene has CDR1 MNHEY and CDR2 SMNVEV (reference sequence). V was trimmed by 3 bases and J by 4 bases, leaving 13 bases between them. This chain's CDR3 is CASSLGRGEYEQYF. CDR3 nucleotide sequence: TGTGCCAGCAGTTTGGGCAGGGGGGAATACGAGCAGTACTTC.

The chain uses TRBV9 and TRBJ2-1; the match to TRBD1 covers 11 bases. The CDR3 consists of 16 residues. Germline values: CDR1 SGDLS, CDR2 YYNGEE. V gave up 0 bases and J gave up 7 bases; unmatched junction bases: 6. CDR3 loop: CASSVGGQGAGNEQFF. DNA of the CDR3: TGTGCCAGCAGCGTAGGAGGACAGGGGGCGGGAAATGAGCAGTTCTTC. Complete variable domain (other parts from reference TRBV9 and TRBJ2-1): DSGVTQTPKHLITATGQRVTLRCSPRSGDLSVYWYQQSLDQGLQFLIQYYNGEERAKGNILERFSAQQFPDLHSELNLSSLELGDSALYFCASSVGGQGAGNEQFFGPGTRLTVL.

This sequence joins TRBV7-9 and TRBJ2-7; D is perhaps TRBD2 (6 bases). Per the germline V gene, CDR1 is SEHNR and CDR2 is FQNEAQ (reference sequence). Deletions cut 2 bases from V and 6 bases from J, with 14 bases between. This CDR3 comprises 14 residues. The CDR3, as DNA: TGTGCCAGCAGCTTAAGCCAGGGAGGCGGCGAGCAGTACTTC. Residues: CASSLSQGGGEQYF. Supplemented by reference TRBV7-9 and TRBJ2-7, the full variable domain reads DTGVSQNPRHKITKRGQNVTFRCDPISEHNRLYWYRQTLGQGPEFLTYFQNEAQLEKSRLLSDRFSAERPKGSFSTLEIQRTEQGDSAMYLCASSLSQGGGEQYFGPGTRLTVT.

The rearrangement links TRBV7-2 to TRBJ2-3, with 10 nucleotides matching TRBD2. Germline V gene sequence: CDR1 SGHTA, CDR2 FQGNSA. The V gene end was trimmed by 5 bases and the J gene end by 7 bases; junction bases not matched to a gene: 12. There are 16 residues in the CDR3. CDR3 in amino acids: CASSQPEREGRNTQYF. In nucleotides, the CDR3 is TGTGCCAGCAGCCAACCGGAGCGGGAGGGCCGCAATACGCAGTATTTT.

This clone occurred a few times. The chain has TRBV30 and TRBJ2-7; D is perhaps TRBD1 (6 bases). This CDR3 is 14 amino acids long. Germline V gene sequence: CDR1 GTSNPN, CDR2 SVGIG (reference sequence). The V end was cut by 2 bases, the J end by 5 bases, with 16 bases between. For the CDR3, the DNA is TGTGCCTGGAGTTCGGGCAGGGGAGATAACGAGCAGTACTTC. It is translated as CAWSSGRGDNEQYF. The whole variable domain, filled in from reference TRBV30 and TRBJ2-7, reads SQTIHQWPATLVQPVGSPLSLECTVEGTSNPNLYWYRQAAGRGLQLLFYSVGIGQISSEVPQNLSASRPQDRQFILSSKKLLLSDSGFYLCAWSSGRGDNEQYFGPGTRLTVT.

This chain links TRBV15 with TRBJ2-5, with TRBD2 matching over 9 bases. This CDR3 has 15 amino acids. Germline V lookup: CDR1 LNHNV, CDR2 YYDKDF (reference sequence). Trimming at V came to 4 bases and at J to 5 bases, leaving 8 bases not matched to a gene. CDR3 bases: TGTGCCACCAGCACCCAACTAGCGGGCGGGGAGACCCAGTACTTC. It translates to CATSTQLAGGETQYF.

CDR3 amino acids: CASSQAGNTEAFF. The CDR3 DNA sequence: TGTGCCAGCAGCCAAGCCGGGAACACTGAAGCTTTCTTT. V gene TRBV4-2 combines with J gene TRBJ1-1; D is unclear. V was cut by 1 base and J by 1 base, with 4 bases left in between. The CDR3 sequence is 13 residues long. Germline CDR1 reads LGHNA; CDR2 reads YNFKEQ.

V and J are TRBV27 and TRBJ2-5, with D perhaps TRBD2 (6 bases). This CDR3 spans 15 amino acids. V was trimmed by 0 bases and J by 4 bases, leaving 12 bases between them. Looked up from germline, CDR1 is MNHEY and CDR2 is SMNVEV (reference sequence). CDR3 bases: TGTGCCAGCAGTTTATCGGGTCGGGGAGGAGAGACCCAGTACTTC. Protein sequence: CASSLSGRGGETQYF.

This clone was detected a few times. This sequence joins TRBV28 and TRBJ2-3, with D possibly TRBD2 on 6 matching bases. The germline gives CDR1 MDHEN, CDR2 SYDVKM. CDR3 length: 15 residues. V lost 4 bases and J 0 bases, leaving 11 bases between the germline ends. The CDR3 is CASSWRLGSTDTQYF. The CDR3 coding sequence is TGTGCCAGCAGTTGGCGACTAGGGAGCACAGATACGCAGTATTTT.

The table lists this clone with a few counts. This chain connects TRBV29-1 to TRBJ2-3, with D maybe TRBD2 (6 bases). The CDR3 is made up of 16 amino acids. Trimming shortened V by 3 bases and J by 1 base, and 17 bases separated the two germline ends. Germline V gives CDR1 SQVTM, CDR2 ANQGSEA. CDR3 residues: CSVDAGREWGTDTQYF. The CDR3 DNA reads as TGCAGCGTTGATGCGGGAAGGGAATGGGGCACAGATACGCAGTATTTT.

The chain recombines TRBV29-1 with TRBJ1-2; D gene unclear. V was cut by 1 base and J by 4 bases, with 16 bases left in between. Germline V gene sequence: CDR1 SQVTM, CDR2 ANQGSEA. This CDR3 spans 15 amino acids. The DNA of the CDR3 is TGCAGCGTTGAAGGGACGATAACCAGAAGCTATGGCTACACCTTC. Its protein is CSVEGTITRSYGYTF.

The chain recombines TRBV13 with TRBJ2-1; 12 bases are shared with TRBD2. The CDR3 is 16 residues long. Germline V CDR1 and CDR2: PRHDT, FYEKMQ (reference sequence). V shed 4 bases, J shed 7 bases, and the junction held 8 bases outside the gene matches. CDR3 sequence (DNA): TGTGCCAGCAGCTCGGACCCTAGCGGGAGGGGGAATGAGCAGTTCTTC. Protein product: CASSSDPSGRGNEQFF.

Remarks on this clone: The sample carries other DNA sequences with the same CDR3. This sequence joins TRBV5-1 and TRBJ1-1; D unclear. Germline assignment: CDR1 SGHRS and CDR2 YFSETQ. The CDR3 is 13 residues long. Trimming pared 1 base from V and 2 bases from J, leaving 6 bases between. The CDR3 spells CASSLSLNTEAFF. In DNA form, the CDR3 reads TGCGCCAGCAGCTTGAGTCTTAACACTGAAGCTTTCTTT.